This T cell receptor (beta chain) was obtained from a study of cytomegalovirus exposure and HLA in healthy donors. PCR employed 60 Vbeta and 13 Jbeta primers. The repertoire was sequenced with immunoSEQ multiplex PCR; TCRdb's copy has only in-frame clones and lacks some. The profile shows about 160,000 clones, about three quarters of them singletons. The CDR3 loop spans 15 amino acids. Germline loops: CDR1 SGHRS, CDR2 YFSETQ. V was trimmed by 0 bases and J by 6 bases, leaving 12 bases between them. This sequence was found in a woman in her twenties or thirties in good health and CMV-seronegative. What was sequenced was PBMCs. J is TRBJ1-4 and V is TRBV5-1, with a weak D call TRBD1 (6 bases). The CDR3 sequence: CASSLAVGAHEKLFF. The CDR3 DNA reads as TGCGCCAGCAGCTTGGCCGTGGGGGCCCATGAAAAACTGTTTTTT.